Below are 26 T cell receptor beta chains sequenced from a single sample in a study of cytomegalovirus exposure and HLA in healthy donors. Primers included in the PCR were 60 Vbeta and 13 Jbeta primers. Measured with immunoSEQ multiplex PCR; TCRdb has only the in-frame clones, and not every one. The sample consists of around 110,000 clones, 79% of them appearing once. Sequenced material: PBMCs. All receptors come from a man between 25 and 39 years old in good health and CMV-seropositive.

Turning to this clone: The junction departs from the called germline gene at one end, perhaps through a read error. V and J are TRBV7-9 and TRBJ1-4; tentatively, D is TRBD1 (6 bases). Germline CDR1 and CDR2: SEHNR and FQNEAQ (reference sequence). This CDR3 spans 15 amino acids. CDR3 loop: CSSSLAGTSNEKLFF. The CDR3 DNA reads as TGTTCCAGCAGCTTAGCGGGGACAAGTAATGAAAAACTGTTTTTT. Complete variable domain (other parts from reference TRBV7-9 and TRBJ1-4): DTGVSQNPRHKITKRGQNVTFRCDPISEHNRLYWYRQTLGQGPEFLTYFQNEAQLEKSRLLSDRFSAERPKGSFSTLEIQRTEQGDSAMYLCSSSLAGTSNEKLFFGSGTQLSVL.

This clone was observed a handful of times. The DNA for the CDR3 is TGTGCCAGCAGCTTGGACACAGGGGGTCTTAGTTACTATGGCTACACCTTC. Translating it yields CASSLDTGGLSYYGYTF. The chain recombines TRBV5-4 with TRBJ1-2, with 8 bases matching TRBD1. V lost 0 bases and J lost 3; bases outside the gene matches: 10. There are 17 residues in the CDR3. Looked up from germline, CDR1 is SGHNT and CDR2 is YYREEE (reference sequence).

This clone was counted between two and nine times. This chain links TRBV11-1 with TRBJ1-1; maybe TRBD1 (5 bases). CDR1 and CDR2 from the germline V gene are SGHAT and FQDESV (reference sequence). The CDR3 runs to 13 residues. V lost 4 bases, J lost 2 bases, and 8 bases lay in between. The CDR3 bases are TGTGCCAGCAGCTCGGACATAAACACTGAAGCTTTCTTT. Translation: CASSSDINTEAFF.

The chain carries TRBV15 and TRBJ1-4; TRBD1 agrees at 8 bases. The ends lost 1 base at V and 6 bases at J; junction bases unmatched: 10. Germline loops: CDR1 LNHNV, CDR2 YYDKDF (reference sequence). The CDR3 is 17 residues long. CDR3 DNA: TGTGCCACCAGCAGAGGGACCCGGACAGGGAAGGATGAAAAACTGTTTTTT. Translating gives CATSRGTRTGKDEKLFF. The variable domain in full, completed from reference TRBV15 and TRBJ1-4, reads DAMVIQNPRYQVTQFGKPVTLSCSQTLNHNVMYWYQQKSSQAPKLLFHYYDKDFNNEADTPDNFQSRRPNTSFCFLDIRSPGLGDTAMYLCATSRGTRTGKDEKLFFGSGTQLSVL.

Only one count was recorded for this clone. The rearrangement uses TRBV2 and TRBJ2-2; TRBD1 matches 7 bases. This CDR3 is 16 amino acids long. Germline CDR1 is SNHLY and CDR2 is FYNNEI. The ends lost 3 bases at V and 4 bases at J; junction bases unmatched: 8. This CDR3 reads CASSERNRGGTGELFF. Written as DNA, the CDR3 is TGTGCCAGCAGTGAGAGGAACAGGGGCGGCACCGGGGAGCTGTTTTTT.

This clone occurred once. CDR3 loop: CASSPGSWTGYGYTF. CDR3 DNA sequence: TGTGCCAGCAGTCCGGGGAGTTGGACAGGTTATGGCTACACCTTC. The chain employs TRBV28 and TRBJ1-2; 7 bases line up with TRBD1. The V and J ends lost 5 bases and 5 bases, in that order; junction bases with no gene match: 11. Germline V gene lookup returns CDR1 MDHEN and CDR2 SYDVKM. This CDR3 spans 15 amino acids.

Notes on this clone: A junction end diverges from the germline sequence, so it may reflect a read error. CDR3 bases: TGTTCCAGCAGCGGCATGTCGGGACAGGGGGTTGAAACCTTC. As protein: CSSSGMSGQGVETF. The chain couples TRBV7-9 to TRBJ1-2; 11 positions match TRBD1. The length of the CDR3 is 14 residues. The germline CDR1 and CDR2 sequences are SEHNR and FQNEAQ (reference sequence).

The chain links TRBV29-1 to TRBJ2-3; D might be TRBD1 (6 bases). The germline CDR1 and CDR2 sequences are SQVTM and ANQGSEA. There are 13 residues in the CDR3. Trimming removed 4 bases at V and 2 bases at J, with 10 bases between. CDR3: CSVARDTTDTQYF. The CDR3 nucleotides are TGCAGCGTTGCCCGGGACACCACAGATACGCAGTATTTT.

The chain employs TRBV27 and TRBJ2-1, with 7 bases matching TRBD1. V shed 7 bases and J 0 bases; nucleotides not matched to a gene: 9. CDR1 is MNHEY and CDR2 is SMNVEV in the germline V gene (reference sequence). This CDR3 contains 16 residues. CDR3: CASNGRTGDSYNEQFF. The CDR3 coding sequence is TGTGCCAGCAATGGTCGAACAGGGGACTCCTACAATGAGCAGTTCTTC.

The chain couples TRBV28 to TRBJ2-7; 10 bases line up with TRBD1. V gave up 5 bases and J gave up 1 base; unmatched junction bases: 5. The length of the CDR3 is 15 residues. The germline V gene has CDR1 MDHEN and CDR2 SYDVKM. The CDR3: CASSVPGQGSYEQYF. The CDR3 DNA reads as TGTGCCAGCAGTGTACCGGGACAGGGGTCCTACGAGCAGTACTTC.

The chain combines TRBV4-2 with TRBJ2-7, with D perhaps matching TRBD1 (6 bases). Germline V gene lookup returns CDR1 LGHNA and CDR2 YNFKEQ. V was clipped by 5 bases and J by 6 bases, with 20 bases between them. The CDR3 extends over 15 amino acids. The CDR3 DNA reads as TGTGCCAGCAGCGAAGCCACTACAGGGATTAGCGAGCAGTACTTC. It is translated as CASSEATTGISEQYF.

The chain recombines TRBV28 with TRBJ2-7, with 7 positions matching TRBD2. The CDR3 has 13 residues. Germline V gene lookup returns CDR1 MDHEN and CDR2 SYDVKM. V lost 6 bases and J lost 6; bases outside the gene matches: 8. The DNA for the CDR3 is TGTGCCAGCAGCCCCGGACTAGAAGTCGAGCAGTACTTC. Translating it yields CASSPGLEVEQYF.

V gene TRBV10-3 combines with J gene TRBJ1-1, with 8 positions matching TRBD1. Germline lookup yields CDR1 ENHRY and CDR2 SYGVKD. Trimming took 2 bases from V and 8 from J; bases not matched to a gene: 13. This CDR3 comprises 16 residues. CDR3 in amino acids: CAISEMGQAPWEEAFF. DNA of the CDR3: TGTGCCATCAGTGAGATGGGACAGGCCCCATGGGAAGAAGCTTTCTTT.

The chain recombines TRBV6-5 with TRBJ1-5, with a tentative D call TRBD1 (5 bases). The V end lost 4 bases, the J end lost 9 bases, and 13 bases lay between the germline ends. This CDR3 is 13 amino acids long. The V gene's germline CDR1 is MNHEY and CDR2 SVGAGI. The CDR3 region has the DNA TGTGCCAGCAGTTGGGGGGGTGGCGGGCCCCAGCATTTT. Protein: CASSWGGGGPQHF.

The CDR3 nucleotides are TGTGCCAGCAGCCAAATCGGCGGATACTCTGGAAACACCATATATTTT. Translating it yields CASSQIGGYSGNTIYF. V usage is TRBV14 and J usage is TRBJ1-3; D not resolved. Deletions cut 2 bases from V and 0 bases from J, with 11 bases between. There are 16 residues in the CDR3. Germline lookup yields CDR1 SGHDN and CDR2 FVKESK.

The rearrangement links TRBV14 to TRBJ2-1; 9 nucleotides agree with TRBD2. Germline assignment: CDR1 SGHDN and CDR2 FVKESK. J was trimmed by 7 bases and V by 5 bases; bases with no gene match: 12. There are 16 residues in the CDR3. Written as DNA, the CDR3 is TGTGCCAGCAGCAAAATAGCGGGAGACGGGTTTAATGAGCAGTTCTTC. Encoded protein: CASSKIAGDGFNEQFF.

The rearrangement joins TRBV4-1 to TRBJ2-4, with TRBD2 identical over 8 bases. There are 18 residues in the CDR3. The V gene end was trimmed by 0 bases and the J gene end by 0 bases; junction bases not matched to a gene: 7. CDR1 MGHRA and CDR2 YSYEKL come from the germline V gene. The CDR3 nucleotides read TGCGCCAGCAGCCAAGAAATTGTGGGACTAGTAGCCAAAAACATTCAGTACTTC. Amino acids: CASSQEIVGLVAKNIQYF.

The V gene is TRBV13, the J gene TRBJ2-7, with a possible D match to TRBD1 (6 bases). The CDR3 extends over 14 amino acids. V lost 1 base to trimming and J lost 6 bases, with 13 bases between them. CDR1 is PRHDT, CDR2 FYEKMQ, per germline (reference sequence). CDR3 nucleotides: TGTGCCAGCAGCTTAGAAGGGGGACGGAGCGAGCAGTACTTC. It specifies CASSLEGGRSEQYF.

This clone has a handful of counts. The rearrangement joins TRBV5-6 to TRBJ2-1; D gene uncertain. Deletions cut 0 bases from V and 8 bases from J, with 9 bases between. This CDR3 spans 13 amino acids. The germline V gene encodes CDR1 SGHDT and CDR2 YYEEEE. CDR3 sequence reads: CASSLDPSDEQFF. The CDR3 region has the DNA TGTGCCAGCAGCTTGGACCCTTCGGATGAGCAGTTCTTC.

The chain employs TRBV6-4 and TRBJ2-1; no reliable D call. Germline assignment: CDR1 MRHNA and CDR2 SNTAGT. The CDR3 contains 15 residues. Trimming removed 4 bases from V and 3 bases from J, with 13 bases in between. CDR3 bases: TGTGCCAGCAGTGGTCGGCTAGGTGGCTACAATGAGCAGTTCTTC. This translates into CASSGRLGGYNEQFF.

Details on this clone: One end of the junction varies from germline; a read error may be responsible. V usage is TRBV5-4 and J usage is TRBJ2-7; D is undetermined. Germline assignment: CDR1 SGHNT and CDR2 YYREEE (reference sequence). This CDR3 has 13 amino acids. CDR3 sequence: CASSLDRPYGQYF. In DNA, the CDR3 is TGTGCCAGCAGCTTGGACAGACCCTACGGGCAGTACTTC.

The V and J genes are TRBV28 and TRBJ2-6, with D maybe TRBD2 (6 bases). The CDR3 sequence is 16 residues long. Germline values: CDR1 MDHEN, CDR2 SYDVKM. V lost 0 bases and J 1 base, leaving 7 bases between the germline ends. CDR3 sequence reads: CASSLWAGSGANVLTF. CDR3 nucleotide sequence: TGTGCCAGCAGTTTATGGGCGGGGTCTGGGGCCAACGTCCTGACTTTC.

The chain couples TRBV6-5 to TRBJ1-2, with a weak D call TRBD1 (5 bases). This CDR3 has 13 residues. V gave up 2 bases and J gave up 4 bases, with 8 bases separating them. Germline CDR1 is MNHEY and CDR2 is SVGAGI. This CDR3 reads CASSYAGRYGYTF. CDR3 bases: TGTGCCAGCAGTTACGCGGGGCGCTATGGCTACACCTTC.

J is TRBJ1-2 and V is TRBV5-1; D possibly corresponds to TRBD1 (5 bases). The CDR3 contains 14 residues. Germline loops: CDR1 SGHRS, CDR2 YFSETQ. The germline V and J ends were trimmed by 2 bases and 5 bases, with 13 bases remaining between them. The CDR3 region has the DNA TGCGCCAGCAGCTTTTCGACAGCCGCTTATGGCTACACCTTC. Encoded protein: CASSFSTAAYGYTF.

The chain couples TRBV9 to TRBJ1-6; D ambiguous. This CDR3 has 16 residues. Germline assignment: CDR1 SGDLS and CDR2 YYNGEE. V dropped 0 bases and J dropped 3 bases, with 10 bases sitting between them. The CDR3 protein is CASSVDEGIYNSPLHF. The CDR3 region has the DNA TGTGCCAGCAGCGTAGACGAGGGAATCTATAATTCACCCCTCCACTTT.

The CDR3 reads CASPSWQGTGGYTF. The CDR3 nucleotides are TGTGCCAGCCCGTCTTGGCAGGGAACGGGTGGCTACACCTTC. The rearrangement links TRBV2 to TRBJ1-2, with D perhaps TRBD1 (5 bases). Germline V CDR1 and CDR2: SNHLY, FYNNEI. V dropped 8 bases and J dropped 7 bases, with 20 bases sitting between them. The CDR3 extends over 14 amino acids.